These 14 T cell receptor beta chains share one sample of origin, sequenced in a study of cytomegalovirus exposure and HLA in healthy donors. The PCR contained 60 Vbeta and 13 Jbeta primers. Only in-frame clones appear in the TCRdb table, and some are missing; sequencing was by immunoSEQ multiplex PCR. The ten most abundant clones cover less than 6.5% of a sample with roughly 190,000 clones. The sequencing input was PBMCs. These receptors originate from a man aged 25 to 40 in good health and CMV-seronegative.

The chain has TRBV4-1 and TRBJ1-2; D is perhaps TRBD1 (5 bases). With 0 bases removed from V and 4 bases from J, the gap between germline ends came to 9 bases. Germline V CDR1 and CDR2: MGHRA, YSYEKL. The CDR3 contains 14 residues. CDR3 nucleotide sequence: TGCGCCAGCAGCCAAGACGCAGGGATCTATGGCTACACCTTC. Its translation is CASSQDAGIYGYTF.

V is TRBV10-3 and J is TRBJ1-4; D call uncertain. This CDR3 is 14 amino acids long. Germline V gives CDR1 ENHRY, CDR2 SYGVKD. Trimming removed 6 bases from V and 0 bases from J, with 8 bases in between. CDR3 nucleotides: TGTGCCATCAGGGCAGACACAACTAATGAAAAACTGTTTTTT. As protein: CAIRADTTNEKLFF.

V is TRBV18 and J is TRBJ1-5, with D possibly matching TRBD1 (6 bases). Trimming removed 1 base at V and 3 bases at J, with 7 bases between. The CDR3 is made up of 14 amino acids. CDR1 and CDR2 (germline): KGHSH, LQKENI. This chain's CDR3 is CASSPRDTNQPQHF. The CDR3 DNA follows: TGTGCCAGCTCACCACGGGACACCAATCAGCCCCAGCATTTT. The whole variable domain, remainder taken from reference TRBV18 and TRBJ1-5, is NAGVMQNPRHLVRRRGQEARLRCSPMKGHSHVYWYRQLPEEGLKFMVYLQKENIIDESGMPKERFSAEFPKEGPSILRIQQVVRGDSAAYFCASSPRDTNQPQHFGDGTRLSIL.

The chain couples TRBV5-6 to TRBJ2-7, with TRBD2 matching over 7 bases. The CDR3 covers 14 residues. Losses at the gene ends were 4 bases for V and 1 base for J; bases not matched to a gene: 5. CDR1 and CDR2 (germline): SGHDT, YYEEEE. The CDR3 DNA sequence: TGTGCCAGCAGCGGGGGAGGGGTGTCCTACGAGCAGTACTTC. It specifies CASSGGGVSYEQYF.

This CDR3 is CAWILHYEAFF. Written as DNA, the CDR3 is TGTGCCTGGATTCTCCACTATGAAGCTTTCTTT. This chain uses TRBV30 with TRBJ1-1; D gene unclear. Germline V gene lookup returns CDR1 GTSNPN and CDR2 SVGIG (reference sequence). Trimming removed 4 bases from V and 7 bases from J, with 10 bases in between. The CDR3 is 11 residues long.

Written as DNA, the CDR3 is TGTGCCAGCAGTTGGGGACAGGAACCCGAAAAACTGTTTTTT. It encodes CASSWGQEPEKLFF. V gene TRBV2 combines with J gene TRBJ1-4; 8 bases map to TRBD1. The V gene end was trimmed by 5 bases and the J gene end by 8 bases; junction bases not matched to a gene: 7. This CDR3 has 14 residues. The V gene's germline CDR1 is SNHLY and CDR2 FYNNEI.

This chain uses TRBV4-2 with TRBJ2-3, with D hard to call. From germline, CDR1 is LGHNA and CDR2 YNFKEQ. The CDR3 sequence is 15 residues long. Trimming cost V 7 bases and J 0 bases, with 14 bases left between them. Here the CDR3 reads CASTEELSSTDTQYF. DNA of the CDR3: TGTGCCAGCACCGAGGAGCTCTCGAGCACAGATACGCAGTATTTT.

A note on this clone: This CDR3 is also generated by other DNA sequences in the sample. The V call is TRBV6-5, the J call TRBJ1-5; 8 bases align to TRBD1. Unmatched junction bases numbered 8, after V lost 6 bases and J lost 7 bases. CDR1 and CDR2 (germline): MNHEY, SVGAGI. The CDR3 loop spans 14 amino acids. CDR3 loop: CASSPGTGRQPQHF. As DNA, the CDR3 is TGTGCCAGCAGCCCTGGGACAGGCCGCCAGCCCCAGCATTTT.

This sequence joins TRBV19 and TRBJ2-1, with TRBD2 matching 15 bases. Germline CDR1 reads LNHDA; CDR2 reads SQIVND (reference sequence). V lost 5 bases to trimming and J lost 7 bases; unmatched junction nucleotides: 6. The CDR3 contains 16 residues. The DNA of the CDR3 is TGTGCCAGTAGTCCGATGGGACTAGCGGGGGGAAATGAGCAGTTCTTC. It is translated as CASSPMGLAGGNEQFF.

The chain carries TRBV7-9 and TRBJ2-5; D is possibly TRBD1 (6 bases). The CDR3 length is 16 residues. Trimming took 5 bases from V and 5 from J, leaving 21 bases between them. CDR1 and CDR2 (germline): SEHNR, FQNEAQ (reference sequence). The CDR3 region has the DNA TGTGCCAGCAGCCCCATACGTACAGGGTTGGAGGAGACCCAGTACTTC. It is translated as CASSPIRTGLEETQYF.

The J gene is TRBJ2-1, the V gene TRBV19; 7 bases align to TRBD2. Trimming took 3 bases from V and 3 from J; bases not matched to a gene: 5. From germline, CDR1 is LNHDA and CDR2 SQIVND (reference sequence). The CDR3 totals 15 residues. As DNA, the CDR3 is TGTGCCAGTAGTATTGGGGGGAGGGACTACAATGAGCAGTTCTTC. It is translated as CASSIGGRDYNEQFF.

This rearrangement joins TRBV10-3 to TRBJ2-7, with 11 positions matching TRBD1. V shed 8 bases and J 1 base; nucleotides not matched to a gene: 4. Per germline, CDR1 ENHRY and CDR2 SYGVKD. This CDR3 comprises 14 residues. In DNA form, the CDR3 reads TGTGCCATCGGACAGGGGGCAGAATCCTACGAGCAGTACTTC. This translates into CAIGQGAESYEQYF.

As concerns this clone: Mismatch with germline at one junction end may stem from a read error. The rearrangement uses TRBV28 and TRBJ1-4; 8 positions agree with TRBD1. CDR1 and CDR2 from the germline V gene are MDHEN and SYDVKM. This CDR3 region has 11 residues. The DNA of the CDR3 is TGTGCCAGCAGCCTAGGACAGGGATGGTTTTTC. This codes for CASSLGQGWFF.

The chain has TRBV5-1 and TRBJ2-7, with D unresolved. CDR1 SGHRS and CDR2 YFSETQ come from the germline V gene. The V end was cut by 0 bases, the J end by 0 bases, with 7 bases between. CDR3 size: 14 residues. Here the CDR3 reads CASSLEESSYEQYF. The CDR3 DNA reads TGCGCCAGCAGCTTGGAAGAGAGCTCCTACGAGCAGTACTTC.